The TCR beta chain under discussion was sequenced for a study of human T cells and chemical hapten exposure. Study outcomes and limitations: The number of TCRs above 1 in 1000 frequency did not change after DPC sensitization.

As to this clonotype: Its antigen remains unknown.

Regarding time point: patch test 2, 6 weeks after DPC sensitization. Treatment noted: therapeutic diphenylcyclopropenone sensitization with weekly scalp DPC. The study drew its donors from alopecia patients who were 18 to 70 years old and suitable for DPC. Via MiXCR, TCRdb re-called the RACE reads, giving one row per CDR3 protein. Of roughly 380,000 distinct CDR3 sequences listed, about 6.3% were seen once; the top ten hold over 5.5%. This receptor was identified in a woman between 18 and 30 years old with alopecia areata. Some clones in this sample may be carry-over from other donors' samples. Sample: whole blood, taken in connection with sensitization to the hapten diphenylcyclopropenone (DPC).

The DNA of the CDR3 is TGCGCCAGCAGCTTCAGCGAAGGAGGTGTCGGGGAGCTGTTTTTT. Translation: CASSFSEGGVGELFF. The chain links TRBV5-1 to TRBJ2-2, with a weak D call TRBD2 (5 bases). V lost 2 bases and J lost 7, with 15 bases in between. The germline CDR1 and CDR2 sequences are SGHRS and YFSETQ. The CDR3 length is 15 residues.